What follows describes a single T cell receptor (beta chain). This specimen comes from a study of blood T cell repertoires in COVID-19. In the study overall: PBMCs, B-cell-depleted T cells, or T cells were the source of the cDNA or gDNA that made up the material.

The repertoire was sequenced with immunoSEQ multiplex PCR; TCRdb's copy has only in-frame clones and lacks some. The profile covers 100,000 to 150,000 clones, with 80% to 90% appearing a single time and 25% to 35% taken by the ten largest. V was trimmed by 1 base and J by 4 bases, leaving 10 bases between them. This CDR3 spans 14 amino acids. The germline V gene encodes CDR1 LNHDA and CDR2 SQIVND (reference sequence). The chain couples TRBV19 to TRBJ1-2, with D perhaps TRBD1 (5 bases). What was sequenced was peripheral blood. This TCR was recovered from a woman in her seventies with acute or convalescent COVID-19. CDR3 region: CASSIAQAFYGYTF. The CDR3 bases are TGTGCCAGTAGTATAGCACAGGCCTTCTATGGCTACACCTTC.